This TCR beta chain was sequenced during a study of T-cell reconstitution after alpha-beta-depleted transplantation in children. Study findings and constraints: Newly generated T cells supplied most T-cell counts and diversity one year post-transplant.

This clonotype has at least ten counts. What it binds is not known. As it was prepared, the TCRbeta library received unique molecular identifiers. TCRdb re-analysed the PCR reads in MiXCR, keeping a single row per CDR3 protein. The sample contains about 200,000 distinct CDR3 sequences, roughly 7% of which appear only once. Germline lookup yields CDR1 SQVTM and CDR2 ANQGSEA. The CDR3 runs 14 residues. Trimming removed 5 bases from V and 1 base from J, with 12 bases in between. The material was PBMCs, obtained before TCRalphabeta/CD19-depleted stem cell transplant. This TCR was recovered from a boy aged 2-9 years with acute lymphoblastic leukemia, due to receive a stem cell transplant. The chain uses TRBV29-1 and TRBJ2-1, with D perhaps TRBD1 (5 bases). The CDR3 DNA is TGCAGCGTTCTGGCAGGGCCATCCTACAATGAGCAGTTCTTC. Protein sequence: CSVLAGPSYNEQFF.